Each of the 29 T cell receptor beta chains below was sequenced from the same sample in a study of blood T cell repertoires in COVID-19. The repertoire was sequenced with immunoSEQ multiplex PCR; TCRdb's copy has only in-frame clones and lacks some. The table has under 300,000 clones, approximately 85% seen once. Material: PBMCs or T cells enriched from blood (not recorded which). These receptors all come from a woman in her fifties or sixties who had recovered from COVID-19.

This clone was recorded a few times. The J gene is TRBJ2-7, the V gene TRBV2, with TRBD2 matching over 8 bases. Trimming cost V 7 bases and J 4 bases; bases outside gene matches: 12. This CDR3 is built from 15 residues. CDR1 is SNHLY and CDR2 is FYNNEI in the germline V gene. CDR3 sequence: CASILGGAGAYEQYF. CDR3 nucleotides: TGTGCCAGCATCCTGGGGGGAGCGGGAGCGTACGAGCAGTACTTC.

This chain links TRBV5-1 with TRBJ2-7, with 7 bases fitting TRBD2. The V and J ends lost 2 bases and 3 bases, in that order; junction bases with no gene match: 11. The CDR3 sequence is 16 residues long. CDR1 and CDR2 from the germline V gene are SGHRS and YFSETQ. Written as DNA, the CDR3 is TGCGCCAGCAGCTTTACGGGAGGACTAGTTAGCTACGAGCAGTACTTC. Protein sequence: CASSFTGGLVSYEQYF.

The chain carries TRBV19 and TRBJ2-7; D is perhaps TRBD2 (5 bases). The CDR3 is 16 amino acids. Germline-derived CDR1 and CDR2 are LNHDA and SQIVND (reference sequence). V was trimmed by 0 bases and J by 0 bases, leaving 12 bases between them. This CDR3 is CASSIDGGELSYEQYF. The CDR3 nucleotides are TGTGCCAGTAGTATAGATGGAGGCGAACTCTCCTACGAGCAGTACTTC.

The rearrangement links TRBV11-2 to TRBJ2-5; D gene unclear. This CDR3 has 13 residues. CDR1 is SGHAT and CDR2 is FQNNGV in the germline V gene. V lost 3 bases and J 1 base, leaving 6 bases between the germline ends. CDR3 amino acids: CASSFRIQETQYF. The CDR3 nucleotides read TGTGCCAGCAGCTTCAGAATCCAAGAGACCCAGTACTTC. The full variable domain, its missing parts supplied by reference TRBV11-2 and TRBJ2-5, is EAGVAQSPRYKIIEKRQSVAFWCNPISGHATLYWYQQILGQGPKLLIQFQNNGVVDDSQLPKDRFSAERLKGVDSTLKIQPAKLEDSAVYLCASSFRIQETQYFGPGTRLLVL.

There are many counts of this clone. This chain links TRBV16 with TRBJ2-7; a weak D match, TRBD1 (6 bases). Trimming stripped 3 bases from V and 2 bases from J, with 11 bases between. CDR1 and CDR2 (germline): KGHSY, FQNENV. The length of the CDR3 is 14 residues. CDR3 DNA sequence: TGTGCCAGCAGCCACTACAGGGCAGCCTACGAGCAGTACTTC. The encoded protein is CASSHYRAAYEQYF.

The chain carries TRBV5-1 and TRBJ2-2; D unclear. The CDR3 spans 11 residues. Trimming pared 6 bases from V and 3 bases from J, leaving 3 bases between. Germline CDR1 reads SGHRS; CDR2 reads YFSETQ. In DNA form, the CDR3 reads TGCGCCAGCACATACACCGGGGAGCTGTTTTTT. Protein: CASTYTGELFF.

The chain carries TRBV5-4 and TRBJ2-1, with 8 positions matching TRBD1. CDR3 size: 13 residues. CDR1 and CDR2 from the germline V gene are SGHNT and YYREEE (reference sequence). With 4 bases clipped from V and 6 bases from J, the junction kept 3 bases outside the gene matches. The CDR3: CASSQGQVNEQFF. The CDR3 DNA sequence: TGTGCCAGCAGCCAGGGACAGGTCAATGAGCAGTTCTTC.

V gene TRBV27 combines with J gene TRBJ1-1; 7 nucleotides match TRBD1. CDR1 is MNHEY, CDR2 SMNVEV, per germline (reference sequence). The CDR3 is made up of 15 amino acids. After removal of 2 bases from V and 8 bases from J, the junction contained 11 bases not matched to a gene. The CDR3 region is CASSLPSTGRGEAFF. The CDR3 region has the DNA TGTGCCAGCAGTTTACCCTCGACAGGGCGAGGGGAAGCTTTCTTT.

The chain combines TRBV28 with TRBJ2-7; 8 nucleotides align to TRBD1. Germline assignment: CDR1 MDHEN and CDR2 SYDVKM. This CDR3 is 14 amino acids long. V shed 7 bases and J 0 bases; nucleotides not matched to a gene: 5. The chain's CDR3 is CASIGTGLSYEQYF. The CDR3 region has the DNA TGTGCCAGCATAGGGACAGGCCTCTCCTACGAGCAGTACTTC.

The CDR3 bases are TGTGCCAGCAGCTGGACAGGGGGCACTGAAGCTTTCTTT. It codes for CASSWTGGTEAFF. The rearrangement joins TRBV6-4 to TRBJ1-1; 10 nucleotides agree with TRBD1. The germline V gene encodes CDR1 MRHNA and CDR2 SNTAGT. Germline trimming cut 6 bases from V and 4 bases from J; bases unmatched to any gene: 2. This CDR3 is 13 amino acids long.

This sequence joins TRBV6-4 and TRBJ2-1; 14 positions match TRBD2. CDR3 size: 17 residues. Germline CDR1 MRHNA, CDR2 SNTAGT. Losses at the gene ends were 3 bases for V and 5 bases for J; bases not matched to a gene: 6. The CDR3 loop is CASSEGLAGASNNEQFF. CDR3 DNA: TGTGCCAGCAGTGAGGGACTAGCGGGGGCGTCCAACAATGAGCAGTTCTTC.

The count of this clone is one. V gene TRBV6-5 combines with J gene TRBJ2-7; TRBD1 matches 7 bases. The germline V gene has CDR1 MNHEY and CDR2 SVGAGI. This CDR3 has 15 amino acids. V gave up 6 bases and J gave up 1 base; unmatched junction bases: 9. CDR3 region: CASSPTGALSYEQYF. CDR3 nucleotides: TGTGCCAGCAGCCCCACAGGGGCCCTATCCTACGAGCAGTACTTC.

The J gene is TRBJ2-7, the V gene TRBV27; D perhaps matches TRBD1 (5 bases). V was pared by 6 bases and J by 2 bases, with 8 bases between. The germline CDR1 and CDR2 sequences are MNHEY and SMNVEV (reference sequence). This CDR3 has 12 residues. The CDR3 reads CASRGPTYEQYF. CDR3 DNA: TGTGCCAGCAGGGGGCCCACCTACGAGCAGTACTTC.

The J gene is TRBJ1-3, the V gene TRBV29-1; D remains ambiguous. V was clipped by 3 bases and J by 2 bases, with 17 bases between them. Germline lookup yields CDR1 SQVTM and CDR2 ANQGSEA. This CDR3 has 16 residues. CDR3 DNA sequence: TGCAGCGTTGACCCCAGTTTAACGCCTCCTGGAAACACCATATATTTT. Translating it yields CSVDPSLTPPGNTIYF.

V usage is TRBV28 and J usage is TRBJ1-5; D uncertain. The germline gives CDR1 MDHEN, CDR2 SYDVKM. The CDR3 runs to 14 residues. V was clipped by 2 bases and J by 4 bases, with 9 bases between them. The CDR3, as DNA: TGTGCCAGCAGTTTAGGATTGCGGAATCAGCCCCAGCATTTT. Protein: CASSLGLRNQPQHF.

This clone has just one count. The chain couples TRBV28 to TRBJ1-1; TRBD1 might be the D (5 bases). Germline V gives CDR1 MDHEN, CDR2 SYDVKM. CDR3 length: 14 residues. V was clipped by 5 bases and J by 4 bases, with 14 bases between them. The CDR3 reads CASSETGDGTEAFF. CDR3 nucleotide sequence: TGTGCCAGCAGTGAGACGGGGGACGGCACTGAAGCTTTCTTT.

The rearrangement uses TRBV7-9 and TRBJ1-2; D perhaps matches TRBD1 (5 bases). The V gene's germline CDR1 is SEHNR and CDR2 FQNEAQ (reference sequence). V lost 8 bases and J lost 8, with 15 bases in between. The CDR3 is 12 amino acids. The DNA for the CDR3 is TGTGCCAGCGATCTGGGGCTTGGGGGCTACACCTTC. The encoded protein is CASDLGLGGYTF. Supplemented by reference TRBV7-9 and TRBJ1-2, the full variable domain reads DTGVSQNPRHKITKRGQNVTFRCDPISEHNRLYWYRQTLGQGPEFLTYFQNEAQLEKSRLLSDRFSAERPKGSFSTLEIQRTEQGDSAMYLCASDLGLGGYTFGSGTRLTVV.

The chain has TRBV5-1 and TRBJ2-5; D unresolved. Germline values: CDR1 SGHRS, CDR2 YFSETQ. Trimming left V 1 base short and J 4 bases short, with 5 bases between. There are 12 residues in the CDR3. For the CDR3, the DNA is TGCGCCAGCAGCTTGAATCGAGAGACCCAGTACTTC. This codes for CASSLNRETQYF.

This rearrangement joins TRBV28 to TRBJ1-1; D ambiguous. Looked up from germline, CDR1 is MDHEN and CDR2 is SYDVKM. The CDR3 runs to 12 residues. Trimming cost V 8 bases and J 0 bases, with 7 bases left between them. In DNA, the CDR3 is TGTGCCAGCGGCAGCGTGAACACTGAAGCTTTCTTT. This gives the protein CASGSVNTEAFF.

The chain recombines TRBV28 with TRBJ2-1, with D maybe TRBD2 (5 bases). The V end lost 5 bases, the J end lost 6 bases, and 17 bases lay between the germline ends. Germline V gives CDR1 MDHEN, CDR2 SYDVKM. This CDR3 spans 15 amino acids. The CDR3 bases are TGTGCCAGCAGTAATAGCGTGATTTGGAGCAATGAGCAGTTCTTC. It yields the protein CASSNSVIWSNEQFF.

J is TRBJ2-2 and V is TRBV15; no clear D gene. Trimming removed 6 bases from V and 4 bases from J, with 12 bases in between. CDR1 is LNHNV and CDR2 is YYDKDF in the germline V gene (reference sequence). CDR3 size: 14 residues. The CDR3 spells CATSVALPTGELFF. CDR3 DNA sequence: TGTGCCACCAGTGTAGCCCTGCCCACCGGGGAGCTGTTTTTT. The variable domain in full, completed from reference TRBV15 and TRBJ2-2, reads DAMVIQNPRYQVTQFGKPVTLSCSQTLNHNVMYWYQQKSSQAPKLLFHYYDKDFNNEADTPDNFQSRRPNTSFCFLDIRSPGLGDTAMYLCATSVALPTGELFFGEGSRLTVL.

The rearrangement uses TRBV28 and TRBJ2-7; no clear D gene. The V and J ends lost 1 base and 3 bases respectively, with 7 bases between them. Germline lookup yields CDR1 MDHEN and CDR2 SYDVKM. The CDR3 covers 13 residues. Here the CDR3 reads CASSLSYGYEQYF. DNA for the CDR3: TGTGCCAGCAGTTTATCTTACGGCTACGAGCAGTACTTC.

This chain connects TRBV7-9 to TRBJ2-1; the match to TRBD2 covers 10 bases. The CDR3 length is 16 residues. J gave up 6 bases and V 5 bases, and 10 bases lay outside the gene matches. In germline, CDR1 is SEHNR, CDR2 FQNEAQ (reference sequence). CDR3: CASSPVLAGVRNEQFF. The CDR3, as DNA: TGTGCCAGCAGCCCCGTTCTAGCGGGAGTCCGCAATGAGCAGTTCTTC.

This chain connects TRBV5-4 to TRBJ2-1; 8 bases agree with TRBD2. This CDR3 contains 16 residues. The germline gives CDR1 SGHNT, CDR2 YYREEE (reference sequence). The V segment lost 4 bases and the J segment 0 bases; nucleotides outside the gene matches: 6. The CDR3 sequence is CASSKKAGASYNEQFF. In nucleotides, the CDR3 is TGTGCCAGCAGCAAAAAAGCGGGAGCCTCCTACAATGAGCAGTTCTTC. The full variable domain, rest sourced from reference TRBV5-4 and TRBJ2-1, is ETGVTQSPTHLIKTRGQQVTLRCSSQSGHNTVSWYQQALGQGPQFIFQYYREEENGRGNFPPRFSGLQFPNYSSELNVNALELDDSALYLCASSKKAGASYNEQFFGPGTRLTVL.

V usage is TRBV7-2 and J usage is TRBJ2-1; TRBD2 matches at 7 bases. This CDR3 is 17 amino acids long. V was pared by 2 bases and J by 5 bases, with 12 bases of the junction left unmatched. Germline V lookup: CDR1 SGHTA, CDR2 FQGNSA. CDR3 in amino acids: CASSLSLGGSLDNEQFF. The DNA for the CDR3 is TGTGCCAGCAGCTTAAGTTTGGGCGGGAGTCTGGACAATGAGCAGTTCTTC.

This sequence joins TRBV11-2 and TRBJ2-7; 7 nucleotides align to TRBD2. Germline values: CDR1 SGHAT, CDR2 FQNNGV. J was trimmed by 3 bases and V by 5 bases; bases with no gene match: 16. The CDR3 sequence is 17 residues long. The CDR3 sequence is CASSPPSVGGSSYEQYF. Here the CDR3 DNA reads TGTGCCAGCAGCCCCCCATCCGTTGGCGGGAGTAGCTACGAGCAGTACTTC.

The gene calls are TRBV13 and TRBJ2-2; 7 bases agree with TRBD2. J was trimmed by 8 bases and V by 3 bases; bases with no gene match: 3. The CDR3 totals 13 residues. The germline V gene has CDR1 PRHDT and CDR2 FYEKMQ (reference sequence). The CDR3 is CASSLGGAGELFF. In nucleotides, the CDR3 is TGTGCCAGCAGCTTGGGAGGGGCGGGGGAGCTGTTTTTT.

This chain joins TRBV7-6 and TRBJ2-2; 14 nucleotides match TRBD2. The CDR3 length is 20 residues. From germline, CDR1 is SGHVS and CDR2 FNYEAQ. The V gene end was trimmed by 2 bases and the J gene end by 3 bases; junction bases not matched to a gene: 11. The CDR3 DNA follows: TGTGCCAGCAGCTTACCAATGGGACTAGCGGGAGTTAGAGACACCGGGGAGCTGTTTTTT. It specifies CASSLPMGLAGVRDTGELFF.

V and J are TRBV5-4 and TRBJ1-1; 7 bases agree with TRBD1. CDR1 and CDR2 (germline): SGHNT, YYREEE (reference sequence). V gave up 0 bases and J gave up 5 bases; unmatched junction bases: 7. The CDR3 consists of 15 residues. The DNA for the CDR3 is TGTGCCAGCAGCTTGGACAGGGGAGGAAGGACTGAAGCTTTCTTT. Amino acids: CASSLDRGGRTEAFF.